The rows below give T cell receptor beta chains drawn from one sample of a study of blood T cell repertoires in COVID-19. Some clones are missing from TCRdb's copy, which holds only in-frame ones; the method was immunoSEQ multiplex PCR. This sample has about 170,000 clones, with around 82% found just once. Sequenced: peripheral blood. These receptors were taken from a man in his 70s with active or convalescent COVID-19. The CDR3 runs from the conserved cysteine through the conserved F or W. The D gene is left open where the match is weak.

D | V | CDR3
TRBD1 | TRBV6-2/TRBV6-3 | CASSYTPGQGARETQYF
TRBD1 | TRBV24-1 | CATSDLDRDYGYTF
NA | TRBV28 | CASSPRLDPPPRVSYNEQFF
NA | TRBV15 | CATSRDWGDYSNQPQHF
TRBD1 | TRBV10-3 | CAISEFTGAPEAFF
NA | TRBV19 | CASSIAISSYNEQFF
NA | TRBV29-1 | CSVVPPWGGDYGYTF
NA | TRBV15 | CATSRDRKMNTEAFF
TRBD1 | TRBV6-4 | CASSDLTGGGYTF
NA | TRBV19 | CASRSPGGNEQFF
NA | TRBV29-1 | CSAARGSNTGELFF
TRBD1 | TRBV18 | CASSQDRVNTEAFF
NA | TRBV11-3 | CASSLGALGPGELFF
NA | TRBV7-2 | CASTFRYNEQFF
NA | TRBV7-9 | CASSLEARYTF
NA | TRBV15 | CATTPRTDTYNEQFF
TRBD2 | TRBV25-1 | CASSPPGGEGRETQYF
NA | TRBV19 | CASSMVGPSEGGTDTQYF
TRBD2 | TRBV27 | CASGTSGGGETQYF
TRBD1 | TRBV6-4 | CASSTGGGNSPLHF
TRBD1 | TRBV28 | CASSPILDRRKLFF
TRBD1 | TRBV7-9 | CASSPGQGRYNEQFF
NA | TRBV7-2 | CASSEQPNSPLHF
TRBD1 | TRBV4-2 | CASSQGQGINYGYTF
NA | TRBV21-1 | CASSKGGGRDIYEQYF
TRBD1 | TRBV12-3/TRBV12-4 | CASRTGEREAFF
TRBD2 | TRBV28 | CASSLAGAGTGELFF
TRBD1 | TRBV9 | CASSAGQGVYEQYF
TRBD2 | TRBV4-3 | CASSQGLAGGPYEQYF
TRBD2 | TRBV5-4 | CASSSGTSGRAYNEQFF
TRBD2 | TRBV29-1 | CSVEAGGLGTGELFF
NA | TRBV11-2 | CASSSGGHEQYF
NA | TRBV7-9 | CASSLQGHSYEQYF
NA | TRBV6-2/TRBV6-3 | CASSYSGTRPHEQYF
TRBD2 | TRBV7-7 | CASSLRREGYNEQFF
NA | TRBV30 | CAWTGSPSGYTF
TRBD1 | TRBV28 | CASSSSGGKQPQHF
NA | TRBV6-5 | CASSRPRGTEAFF
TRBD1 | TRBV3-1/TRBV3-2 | CASSQDLDRGTGELFF
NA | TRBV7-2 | CASSSTGEGYEQYF
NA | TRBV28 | CASSLIGFPGELFF
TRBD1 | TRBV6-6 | CASSYSLGQGGQPQHF
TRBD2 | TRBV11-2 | CASSLGGTSGVGEQFF
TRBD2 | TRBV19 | CASKGGSRQVDTQYF
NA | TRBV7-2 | CASSLGSDRNTEAFF
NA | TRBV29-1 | CSVEPTRRNTEAFF
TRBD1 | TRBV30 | CAWRGDRWDYGYTF
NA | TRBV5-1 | CASSLGQPGGTFTNRYGYTF
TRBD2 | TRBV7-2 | CASSQIPGLASQGTQYF
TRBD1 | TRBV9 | CASNKGGTGGPLHF
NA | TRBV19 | CASSAWGVQPQHF
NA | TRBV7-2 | CASSRQREQYF
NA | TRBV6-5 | CASSYSAGNYGYTF
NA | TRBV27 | CASRQNEKLFF
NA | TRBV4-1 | CASSQERGASQPQHF
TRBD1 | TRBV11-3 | CASSSGTANTEAFF
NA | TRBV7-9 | CASSLGAGDGNTEAFF
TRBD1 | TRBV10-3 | CATSDRDRPNQPQHF